This TCR beta chain was identified during a study of T-cell memory formation after mild COVID-19. This clonotype came up many times. Its cognate antigen is unknown. The junction departs from the called germline gene at one end, perhaps through a read error. Overall study results and limits: Contracting CD4+ clones sat mainly in CM and EM; CD8+ in EMRA. Clones that contracted from day 15 to 85 were balanced CD4/CD8, while later expanders leaned CD4+. Specificity for SARS-CoV-2 was not confirmed among the second-wave clones peaking on day 37.

TCR alpha and TCR beta cDNA libraries carrying sample barcodes and UMIs came from 5'RACE with constant-segment primers. Using its own MiXCR run on the 5' RACE reads, TCRdb lists one record per CDR3 protein. The table has about 360,000 distinct CDR3 sequences, about 15% seen once. Germline assignment: CDR1 SGHTA and CDR2 FQGNSA. The CDR3 sequence is 13 residues long. The receptor comes from a man aged 18 to 35 who had mild COVID-19 (a few samples of this study predate the infection). Cell type and time point are not known. The rearrangement uses TRBV7-2 and TRBJ1-6, with a possible D match to TRBD1 (5 bases). The sample consisted of PBMCs or a T cell subset sorted from them (not recorded which). In DNA form, the CDR3 reads TGTGCCAGCGGCTTCGCGGGGGATTCACCCCTCCACTTT. It yields the protein CASGFAGDSPLHF.